This T cell receptor beta chain was captured by sequencing in a study of blood T cells in healthy people across ages (dated by TCRdb to between 2014 and 2016). General notes on the study: In model experiments, template switching captured about one uniquely barcoded TCR beta cDNA molecule for every two T cells. Using deep sequencing normalized with unique cDNA molecular identifiers, the study measured how TCR beta repertoire diversity changes with age. Donors of different ages were randomly distributed across sequencing lanes to avoid experimental bias. Donors were grouped into four age groups: young (average 16 years), middle-aged (39), aged (roughly 67) and long-lived (approximately 82). Using the same blood draw, the study looked at two additional independent replicas of 1 million unique cDNA reads for two donors, one aged 18 to 30 and the other aged 80 or older. The study at large found these results: Observed TCR beta diversity per million T cells fell roughly linearly with age, and a significant reduction was already apparent by age around 40. Total diversity estimates from one million sequenced T cells were considered lower bounds and underestimates. Because the CMV infection status of the donors was unknown, age-related changes in expanded clonotypes may potentially have been confounded. Since profiling was done on bulk unsorted PBMCs, naive and antigen-experienced compartments could not be conclusively compared. A strong correlation was found between observed TCR beta diversity and the percentage of naive T cells measured by flow cytometry. Compared with the aged group, the long-lived group had more naive CD4+ T cells, fewer expanded clones and increased TCR diversity, a pattern suggesting age selection.

This clonotype was counted only a few times. Its antigen remains undetermined. Base qualities are not recorded, but no much larger clone differs from it by a single base. The donors were roughly 40 Caucasian individuals from Russia, aged roughly 6 to 95 years, who were systemically healthy. Each donor gave 8.5 to 10 milliliters of peripheral blood, collected into EDTA-treated Vacutainer tubes. Ficoll-Paque density-gradient centrifugation was used to isolate PBMCs, with at least 7 million per sample. Trizol reagent was used to extract total RNA from PBMCs, with at least 6 micrograms per sample. For every donor, flow cytometry on a PBMC aliquot measured the percentage of naive CD45RAhigh/CD27high T cells. Libraries were made using 5' RACE. The sequencing machine was an Illumina HiSeq 2500. The second PCR ran for about 6 to 12 cycles and used a J-beta primer mix along with a sample-barcoded 5' primer. A template-switch 5' adaptor carrying 12 random nucleotides introduced a unique molecular identifier onto each TCR beta cDNA molecule. Each sample yielded at least 2.5 million CDR3-containing paired-end reads. First-strand cDNA synthesis was performed from all RNA using the Mint cDNA synthesis kit, with priming by a TRBC-specific oligonucleotide. Following uracil-DNA glycosylase treatment, all cDNA underwent a first 18-cycle PCR with the universal primers M1SS and BC2_uni_R. The authors' pipeline ran thus. For normalization, 1 million high-quality reads were randomly selected from each sample, with every read carrying a distinct molecular identifier. Reads with shared molecular identifiers were discarded instead of being binned into consensus sequences. CDR3 identification, clonotype clustering and error correction used MiTCR with a Q25 quality threshold and the strictest error-elimination algorithm. Lower-bound total TCR beta diversity was estimated with a nonparametric unseen species model using Euler transformation. TCRdb redid the processing of the public reads, applying fastp at Q25 and MiXCR, and retained in-frame beta chains. CDR3 protein duplicates are merged, each entry listing the most common genes and DNA. TCRdb, not the authors, supplied the V and J calls. The sample contains about 1.5 million distinct CDR3 sequences, approximately 42% of them found a single time. The ten largest clonotypes hold over 3.5% of the sample.

After removal of 4 bases from V and 5 bases from J, the junction retains 8 bases not matched to a gene. CDR1 and CDR2 (SGHRS, YFSETQ) derive from the germline V gene. The CDR3 runs 14 amino acids, cysteine and phenylalanine included. Only CDR3 DNA remains: 42 bases, in frame from the first base. The TCR sequence derives from a woman aged 18-29 years in good health. The source material was blood. The V and J genes are TRBV5-1 and TRBJ1-1, with 7 bases matching TRBD1. This receptor has the CDR3 CASSGGQVATEAFF. The bases are TGCGCCAGCAGCGGTGGACAGGTCGCGACTGAAGCTTTCTTT.